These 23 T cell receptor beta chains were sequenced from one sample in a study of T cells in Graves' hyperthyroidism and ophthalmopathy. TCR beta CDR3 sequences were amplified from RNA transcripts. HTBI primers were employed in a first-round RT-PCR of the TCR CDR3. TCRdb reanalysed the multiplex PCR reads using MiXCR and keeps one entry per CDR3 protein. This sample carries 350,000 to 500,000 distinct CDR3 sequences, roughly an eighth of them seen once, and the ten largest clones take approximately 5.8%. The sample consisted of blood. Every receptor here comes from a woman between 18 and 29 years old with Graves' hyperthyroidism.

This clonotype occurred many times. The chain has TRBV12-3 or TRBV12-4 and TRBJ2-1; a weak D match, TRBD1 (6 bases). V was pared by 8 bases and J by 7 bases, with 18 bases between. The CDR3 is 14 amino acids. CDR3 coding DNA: TGTGCCAGCCTGAAGGGGGTGGAATCGAATGAGCAGTTCTTC. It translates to CASLKGVESNEQFF.

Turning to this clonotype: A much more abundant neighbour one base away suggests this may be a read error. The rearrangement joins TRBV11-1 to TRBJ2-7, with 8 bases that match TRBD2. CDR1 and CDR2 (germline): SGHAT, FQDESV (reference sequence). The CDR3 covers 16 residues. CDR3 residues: CASSSGSGTIHYERYF. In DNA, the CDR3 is TGTGCCAGCAGCTCCGGTAGCGGGACGATACACTACGAGCGGTACTTC. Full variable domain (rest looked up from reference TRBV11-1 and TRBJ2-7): EAEVAQSPRYKITEKSQAVAFWCDPISGHATLYWYRQILGQGPELLVQFQDESVVDDSQLPKDRFSAERLKGVDSTLKIQPAELGDSAMYLCASSSGSGTIHYERYFGPGTRLTVT.

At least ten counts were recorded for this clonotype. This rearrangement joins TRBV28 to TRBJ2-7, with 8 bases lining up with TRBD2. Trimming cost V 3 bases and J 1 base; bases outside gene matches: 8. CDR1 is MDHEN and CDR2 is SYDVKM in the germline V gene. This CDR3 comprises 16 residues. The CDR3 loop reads CASSLVRSGSSYEQYF. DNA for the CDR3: TGTGCCAGCAGTTTGGTGCGGAGCGGGAGTTCCTACGAGCAGTACTTC.

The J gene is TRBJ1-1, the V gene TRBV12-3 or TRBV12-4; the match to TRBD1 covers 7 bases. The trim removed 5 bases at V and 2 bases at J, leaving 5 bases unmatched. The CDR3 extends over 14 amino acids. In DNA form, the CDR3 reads TGTGCCAGCAGTCACACAGGGGTAAACACTGAAGCTTTCTTT. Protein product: CASSHTGVNTEAFF.

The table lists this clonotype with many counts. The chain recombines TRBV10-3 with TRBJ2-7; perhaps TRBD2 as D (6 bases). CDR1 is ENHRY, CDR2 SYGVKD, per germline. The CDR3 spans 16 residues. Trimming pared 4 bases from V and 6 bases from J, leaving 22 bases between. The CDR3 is CAISAGFTGESSEQYF. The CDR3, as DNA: TGTGCCATCAGTGCCGGCTTCACGGGAGAATCTAGCGAGCAGTACTTC.

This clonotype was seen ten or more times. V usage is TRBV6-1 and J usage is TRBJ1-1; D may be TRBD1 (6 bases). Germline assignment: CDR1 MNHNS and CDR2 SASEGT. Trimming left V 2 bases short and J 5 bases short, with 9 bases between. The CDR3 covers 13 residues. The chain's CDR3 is CASSEFGTTEAFF. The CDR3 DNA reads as TGTGCCAGCAGTGAATTTGGGACAACTGAAGCTTTCTTT.

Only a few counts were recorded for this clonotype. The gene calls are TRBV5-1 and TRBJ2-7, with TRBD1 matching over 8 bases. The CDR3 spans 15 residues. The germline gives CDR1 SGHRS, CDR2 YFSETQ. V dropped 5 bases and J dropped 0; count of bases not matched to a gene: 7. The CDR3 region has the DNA TGCGCCAGCAGGCCTGGACAGGGAAGCTCCTACGAGCAGTACTTC. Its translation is CASRPGQGSSYEQYF.

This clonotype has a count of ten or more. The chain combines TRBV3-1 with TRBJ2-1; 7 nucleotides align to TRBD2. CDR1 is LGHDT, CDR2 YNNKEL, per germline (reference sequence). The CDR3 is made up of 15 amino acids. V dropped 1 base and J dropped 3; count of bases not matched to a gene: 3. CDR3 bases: TGTGCCAGCAGCCAAGGTAGCGGGCACTACAATGAGCAGTTCTTC. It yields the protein CASSQGSGHYNEQFF.

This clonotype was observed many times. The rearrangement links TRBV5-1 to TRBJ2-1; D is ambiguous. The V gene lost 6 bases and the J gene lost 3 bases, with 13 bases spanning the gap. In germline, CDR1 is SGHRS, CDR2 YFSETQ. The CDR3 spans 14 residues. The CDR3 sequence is CASTGLGLYNEQFF. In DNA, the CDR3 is TGCGCCAGCACTGGCCTAGGCCTCTACAATGAGCAGTTCTTC.

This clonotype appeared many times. CDR3 sequence: CASGKAQGIAGANVLTF. CDR3 nucleotide sequence: TGTGCTAGCGGAAAGGCACAGGGGATCGCTGGGGCCAACGTCCTGACTTTC. The chain is built from TRBV12-5 and TRBJ2-6; 7 bases fit TRBD1. The CDR3 contains 17 residues. V dropped 9 bases and J dropped 2; count of bases not matched to a gene: 13. The germline V gene encodes CDR1 LGHNT and CDR2 FRNRAP.

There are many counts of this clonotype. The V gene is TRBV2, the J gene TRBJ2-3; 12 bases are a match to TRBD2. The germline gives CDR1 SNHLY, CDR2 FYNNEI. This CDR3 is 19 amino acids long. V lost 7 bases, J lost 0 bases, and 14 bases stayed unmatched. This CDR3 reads CASKTSGTSGYGSTDTQYF. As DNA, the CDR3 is TGTGCCAGCAAGACTTCCGGGACTAGCGGGTATGGTAGCACAGATACGCAGTATTTT.

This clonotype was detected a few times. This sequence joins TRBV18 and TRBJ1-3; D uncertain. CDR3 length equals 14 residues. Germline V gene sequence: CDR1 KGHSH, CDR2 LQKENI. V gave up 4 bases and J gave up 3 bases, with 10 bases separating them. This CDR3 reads CASSLARDGNTIYF. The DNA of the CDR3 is TGTGCCAGCTCACTGGCACGGGATGGAAACACCATATATTTT.

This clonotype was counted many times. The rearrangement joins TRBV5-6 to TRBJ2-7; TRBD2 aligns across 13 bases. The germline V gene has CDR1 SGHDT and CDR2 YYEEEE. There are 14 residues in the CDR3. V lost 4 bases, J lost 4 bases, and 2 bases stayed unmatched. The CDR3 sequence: CASSPGLAGYEQYF. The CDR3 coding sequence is TGTGCCAGCAGCCCGGGACTAGCGGGATACGAGCAGTACTTC.

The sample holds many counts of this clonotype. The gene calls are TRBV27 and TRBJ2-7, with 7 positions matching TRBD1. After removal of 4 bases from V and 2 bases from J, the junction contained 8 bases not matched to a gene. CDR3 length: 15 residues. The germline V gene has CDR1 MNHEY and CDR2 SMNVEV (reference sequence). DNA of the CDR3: TGTGCCAGCAGTTATGAGGGGGCCGAGACCTACGAGCAGTACTTC. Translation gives CASSYEGAETYEQYF.

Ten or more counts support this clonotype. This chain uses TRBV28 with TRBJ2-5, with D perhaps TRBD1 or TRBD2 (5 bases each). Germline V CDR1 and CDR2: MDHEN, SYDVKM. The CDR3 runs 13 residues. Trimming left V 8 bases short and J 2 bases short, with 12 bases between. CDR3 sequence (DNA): TGTGCCAGCCAGATGAGGGGTCAAGAGACCCAGTACTTC. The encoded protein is CASQMRGQETQYF.

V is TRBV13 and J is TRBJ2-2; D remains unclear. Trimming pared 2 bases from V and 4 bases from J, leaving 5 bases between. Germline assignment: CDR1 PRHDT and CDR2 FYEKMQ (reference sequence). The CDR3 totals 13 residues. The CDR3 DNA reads TGTGCCAGCAGCTTAATTGTCACCGGGGAGCTGTTTTTT. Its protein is CASSLIVTGELFF.

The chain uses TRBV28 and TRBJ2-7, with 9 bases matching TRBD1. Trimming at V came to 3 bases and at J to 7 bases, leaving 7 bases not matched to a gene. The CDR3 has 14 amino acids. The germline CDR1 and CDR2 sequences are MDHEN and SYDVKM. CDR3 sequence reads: CASSFPTGGREQYF. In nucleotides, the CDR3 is TGTGCCAGCAGTTTTCCCACAGGGGGCAGAGAGCAGTACTTC.

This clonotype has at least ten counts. The CDR3 loop is CSAEDRATNTGELFF. The CDR3 nucleotides read TGCAGTGCCGAGGACAGGGCGACGAACACCGGGGAGCTGTTTTTT. The chain carries TRBV20-1 and TRBJ2-2, with 8 bases that match TRBD1. V shed 6 bases and J 0 bases; nucleotides not matched to a gene: 6. This CDR3 is 15 amino acids long. CDR1 and CDR2 (germline): DFQATT, SNEGSKA (reference sequence).

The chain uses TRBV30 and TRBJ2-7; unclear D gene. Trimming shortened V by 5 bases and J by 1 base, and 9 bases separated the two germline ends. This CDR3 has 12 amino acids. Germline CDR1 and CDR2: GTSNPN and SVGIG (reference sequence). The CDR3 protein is CAWDTGSYEQYF. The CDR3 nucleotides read TGTGCCTGGGACACCGGTTCCTACGAGCAGTACTTC.

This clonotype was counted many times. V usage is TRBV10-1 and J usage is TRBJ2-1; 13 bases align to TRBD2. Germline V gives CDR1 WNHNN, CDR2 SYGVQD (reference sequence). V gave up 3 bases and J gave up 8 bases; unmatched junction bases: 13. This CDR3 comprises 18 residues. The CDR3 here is CASSDSLGTSGNSDEQFF. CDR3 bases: TGCGCCAGCAGTGACTCACTGGGGACTAGCGGGAATAGTGATGAGCAGTTCTTC.

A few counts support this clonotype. The CDR3 is CATSDLGGTQNTGELFF. The DNA of the CDR3 is TGTGCCACCAGTGATTTAGGCGGGACACAGAACACCGGGGAGCTGTTTTTT. The rearrangement links TRBV24-1 to TRBJ2-2, with D possibly called TRBD1 or TRBD2 (6 bases each). V dropped 1 base and J dropped 1 base, with 12 bases sitting between them. Germline CDR1 reads KGHDR; CDR2 reads SFDVKD. This CDR3 comprises 17 residues.

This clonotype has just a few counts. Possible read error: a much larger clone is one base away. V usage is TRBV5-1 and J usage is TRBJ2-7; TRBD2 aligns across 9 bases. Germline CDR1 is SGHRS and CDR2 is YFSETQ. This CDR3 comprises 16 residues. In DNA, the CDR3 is TGCGTCAGCAGCGAAGCGTTAGCGGGAGTCTCCTACGAGCAGTACTTC. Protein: CVSSEALAGVSYEQYF.

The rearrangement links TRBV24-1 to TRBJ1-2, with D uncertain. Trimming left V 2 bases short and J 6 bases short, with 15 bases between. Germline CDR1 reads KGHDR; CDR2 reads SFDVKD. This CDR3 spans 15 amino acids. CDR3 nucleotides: TGTGCCACCAGTGATTCTCGGTGGGATTCAGATGGCTACACCTTC. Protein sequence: CATSDSRWDSDGYTF.